This TCR beta chain was profiled in a study of T cells after yellow fever vaccination. TCRdb re-called the 5' RACE reads with MiXCR, one entry per CDR3 protein. Of 510,000 or so distinct CDR3 sequences listed, approximately 21% are singletons. Germline V gives CDR1 KGHDR, CDR2 SFDVKD. V was pared by 4 bases and J by 2 bases, with 11 bases between. The CDR3 loop spans 15 amino acids. The material sequenced was PBMCs, taken 15 days after the yellow fever booster vaccination. This chain joins TRBV24-1 and TRBJ2-1; TRBD1 or TRBD2 may be the D gene (5 bases each). This TCR came from a man under 40 who received the YFV17D yellow fever vaccine. CDR3 protein: CATSDRDGAYNEQFF. CDR3 coding DNA: TGTGCCACCAGTGACAGGGACGGGGCCTACAATGAGCAGTTCTTC.